A single sample gave rise to the 25 T cell receptor beta chains below, sequenced in a study of T cell responses to AZD1222 COVID-19 vaccine. The repertoire was sequenced with immunoSEQ multiplex PCR; TCRdb's copy has only in-frame clones and lacks some. The repertoire includes about 120,000 clones, around 85% of them detected once, and 3.5% to 5.5% sits in the top ten. Source: peripheral blood, taken on day 0 of AZD1222 vaccination. The receptors shown here come from an adult in good health.

V and J are TRBV6-2 or TRBV6-3 and TRBJ1-1, with D maybe TRBD1 (5 bases). Germline V gene lookup returns CDR1 MNHEY and CDR2 SVGEGT. Deletions cut 2 bases from V and 5 bases from J, with 12 bases between. The CDR3 consists of 14 residues. The DNA of the CDR3 is TGTGCCAGCAGTTACGGGCCCGGGGGGACTGAAGCTTTCTTT. Its translation is CASSYGPGGTEAFF.

J is TRBJ1-1 and V is TRBV3-1 (or the pseudogene TRBV3-2), with D possibly being TRBD1 (5 bases). V was pared by 5 bases and J by 0 bases, with 13 bases between. The germline V gene has CDR1 LGHDT and CDR2 YNNKEL (reference sequence). The CDR3 has 15 amino acids. CDR3 bases: TGTGCCAGCAGCAACCCCAGGGATATGAACACTGAAGCTTTCTTT. This codes for CASSNPRDMNTEAFF.

CDR3 in DNA: TGTGCCAGCAGCTTGACAGGGGCGGTGACAGATACGCAGTATTTT. Its protein is CASSLTGAVTDTQYF. The gene calls are TRBV7-9 and TRBJ2-3, with 8 bases fitting TRBD1. V shed 3 bases, J shed 3 bases, and the junction held 5 bases outside the gene matches. The CDR3 is 15 amino acids. Per germline, CDR1 SEHNR and CDR2 FQNEAQ (reference sequence).

The rearrangement joins TRBV24-1 to TRBJ2-2; TRBD1 might be the D (9 bases). Deletions cut 7 bases from V and 3 bases from J, with 14 bases between. CDR1 is KGHDR, CDR2 SFDVKD, per germline. This CDR3 has 15 residues. The CDR3 spells CATSGRDRDTGELFF. CDR3 coding DNA: TGTGCCACCAGCGGGAGGGACAGGGACACCGGGGAGCTGTTTTTT.

This chain connects TRBV5-6 to TRBJ2-7; 10 bases map to TRBD2. This CDR3 has 15 amino acids. With 3 bases clipped from V and 7 bases from J, the junction kept 10 bases outside the gene matches. Per germline, CDR1 SGHDT and CDR2 YYEEEE. The CDR3 bases are TGTGCCAGCAGCTATGGGGTAGCGGGAGGTTGGGAGCAGTACTTC. Translated, it gives CASSYGVAGGWEQYF.

This clone turned up a few times. J is TRBJ1-1 and V is TRBV7-2, with no clear D. The V gene lost 2 bases and the J gene lost 2 bases, with 9 bases spanning the gap. CDR1 SGHTA and CDR2 FQGNSA come from the germline V gene. The CDR3 is made up of 14 amino acids. CDR3 loop: CASSLNERNTEAFF. The CDR3 region has the DNA TGTGCCAGCAGCTTAAACGAGCGAAACACTGAAGCTTTCTTT.

The chain employs TRBV11-2 and TRBJ2-2; the D is unclear. The CDR3 consists of 14 residues. CDR1 SGHAT and CDR2 FQNNGV come from the germline V gene. Between the trimmed V and J ends, which lost 5 bases and 1 base, there was a span of 8 bases. Here the CDR3 reads CASSRRGNTGELFF. As DNA, the CDR3 is TGTGCCAGCAGCCGAAGAGGGAACACCGGGGAGCTGTTTTTT.

The chain combines TRBV19 with TRBJ1-6; D is undetermined. Germline values: CDR1 LNHDA, CDR2 SQIVND (reference sequence). Trimming cost V 7 bases and J 4 bases, with 8 bases left between them. The CDR3 totals 13 residues. The CDR3 spells CASIGMYNSPLHF. In DNA, the CDR3 is TGTGCCAGTATTGGGATGTATAATTCACCCCTCCACTTT.

Only a few counts were recorded for this clone. The rearrangement links TRBV4-1 to TRBJ2-7; 9 bases map to TRBD2. The CDR3 contains 21 residues. J gave up 5 bases and V 4 bases, and 27 bases lay outside the gene matches. The germline V gene encodes CDR1 MGHRA and CDR2 YSYEKL. The CDR3 sequence: CASSPRYHPLSGGFQGNEQYF. The CDR3 region has the DNA TGCGCCAGCAGCCCAAGATATCACCCGCTTAGCGGGGGCTTCCAGGGGAACGAGCAGTACTTC.

The V and J genes are TRBV27 and TRBJ2-7, with a tentative D call TRBD1 (6 bases). Trimming left V 5 bases short and J 7 bases short, with 18 bases between. The CDR3 spans 14 residues. Germline V gene data show CDR1 as MNHEY and CDR2 as SMNVEV (reference sequence). The CDR3 region has the DNA TGTGCCAGCAGTCCCCTCGACAGGCCCCAGGAGCAGTACTTC. This translates into CASSPLDRPQEQYF.

The gene calls are TRBV7-2 and TRBJ2-1; 8 bases fit TRBD1. CDR3 size: 14 residues. The ends lost 4 bases at V and 4 bases at J; junction bases unmatched: 3. Germline values: CDR1 SGHTA, CDR2 FQGNSA. The CDR3 here is CASSSGQVYNEQFF. In nucleotides, the CDR3 is TGTGCCAGCAGCTCGGGACAGGTGTACAATGAGCAGTTCTTC.

The J gene is TRBJ2-3, the V gene TRBV9, with TRBD2 identical over 10 bases. The length of the CDR3 is 19 residues. CDR1 is SGDLS, CDR2 YYNGEE, per germline. J lost 1 base, V lost 3 bases, and 14 bases had no gene match. CDR3 DNA: TGTGCCAGCAGCGGACATAAAACAGCTAGCGGGGGTGGCACAGATACGCAGTATTTT. It specifies CASSGHKTASGGGTDTQYF.

The J gene is TRBJ2-7, the V gene TRBV2; D not certain. The CDR3 has 11 amino acids. CDR1 and CDR2 (germline): SNHLY, FYNNEI. Trimming removed 4 bases at V and 7 bases at J, with 8 bases between. CDR3 amino acids: CASSALREQYF. The CDR3 region has the DNA TGTGCCAGCAGTGCCTTACGGGAGCAGTACTTC. The whole variable domain, filled in from reference TRBV2 and TRBJ2-7, reads EPEVTQTPSHQVTQMGQEVILRCVPISNHLYFYWYRQILGQKVEFLVSFYNNEISEKSEIFDDQFSVERPDGSNFTLKIRSTKLEDSAMYFCASSALREQYFGPGTRLTVT.

This chain connects TRBV13 to TRBJ2-1, with D possibly matching TRBD1 (5 bases). The length of the CDR3 is 16 residues. Trimming removed 5 bases at V and 5 bases at J, with 19 bases between. Germline loops: CDR1 PRHDT, CDR2 FYEKMQ (reference sequence). This CDR3 is CASSPSLGRKDNEQFF. CDR3 bases: TGTGCCAGCAGCCCAAGTTTGGGGCGGAAAGACAATGAGCAGTTCTTC. The full variable domain, in which reference TRBV13 and TRBJ2-1 provide the parts outside the CDR3, is AAGVIQSPRHLIKEKRETATLKCYPIPRHDTVYWYQQGPGQDPQFLISFYEKMQSDKGSIPDRFSAQQFSDYHSELNMSSLELGDSALYFCASSPSLGRKDNEQFFGPGTRLTVL.

The chain couples TRBV7-3 to TRBJ2-1; no clear D gene. CDR3 length: 13 amino acids. Per germline, CDR1 SGHTA and CDR2 FQGTGA. V was pared by 3 bases and J by 4 bases, with 7 bases between. The CDR3 coding sequence is TGTGCCAGCAGCTTCGAAGGGTACAATGAGCAGTTCTTC. Its protein is CASSFEGYNEQFF.

This chain connects TRBV18 to TRBJ2-7; 7 bases agree with TRBD1. The CDR3 has 14 amino acids. V trimming: 2 bases; J trimming: 0 bases; junction bases outside the gene matches: 1. Germline CDR1 is KGHSH and CDR2 is LQKENI. This CDR3 is CASSPGQDSYEQYF. For the CDR3, the DNA is TGTGCCAGCTCACCAGGACAGGACTCCTACGAGCAGTACTTC.

The V call is TRBV7-2, the J call TRBJ1-1; D is perhaps TRBD1 (6 bases). Per germline, CDR1 SGHTA and CDR2 FQGNSA. This CDR3 is built from 17 residues. V was clipped by 3 bases and J by 4 bases, with 21 bases between them. This CDR3 reads CASSFRAQGSLGTEAFF. As DNA, the CDR3 is TGTGCCAGCAGCTTTAGGGCTCAGGGGAGTCTTGGCACTGAAGCTTTCTTT. Complete variable domain (other parts from reference TRBV7-2 and TRBJ1-1): GAGVSQSPSNKVTEKGKDVELRCDPISGHTALYWYRQSLGQGLEFLIYFQGNSAPDKSGLPSDRFSAERTGGSVSTLTIQRTQQEDSAVYLCASSFRAQGSLGTEAFFGQGTRLTVV.

This chain connects TRBV28 to TRBJ2-7, with 10 nucleotides matching TRBD1. CDR3 length equals 15 residues. After removal of 4 bases from V and 4 bases from J, the junction contained 7 bases not matched to a gene. Looked up from germline, CDR1 is MDHEN and CDR2 is SYDVKM. This CDR3 reads CASSSSWTGGYEQYF. CDR3 DNA: TGTGCCAGCAGTTCCTCCTGGACAGGGGGGTACGAGCAGTACTTC.

The chain recombines TRBV30 with TRBJ2-2, with 8 nucleotides matching TRBD2. J gave up 7 bases and V 2 bases, and 15 bases lay outside the gene matches. The CDR3 contains 17 residues. Germline assignment: CDR1 GTSNPN and CDR2 SVGIG (reference sequence). CDR3 nucleotides: TGTGCCTGGAGTTTCGGAATGGTCGCGGGGGGCAACGGGGAGCTGTTTTTT. Its protein is CAWSFGMVAGGNGELFF.

The gene calls are TRBV12-3 or TRBV12-4 and TRBJ2-7; 11 nucleotides match TRBD2. The V segment lost 6 bases and the J segment 4 bases; nucleotides outside the gene matches: 2. The CDR3 sequence is 13 residues long. The CDR3 nucleotides read TGTGCCAGCAGACTAGCGGGAGTATACGAGCAGTACTTC. Protein: CASRLAGVYEQYF.

The chain carries TRBV5-5 and TRBJ2-7, with 12 bases identical to TRBD1. The CDR3 sequence is 15 residues long. The J segment lost 7 bases and the V segment lost 4 bases, leaving 9 bases of the junction unmatched. CDR1 is SGHKS and CDR2 is YYEKEE in the germline V gene (reference sequence). The CDR3 region is CASSARGTGGWEQYF. CDR3 sequence (DNA): TGTGCCAGCAGCGCGAGGGGGACAGGGGGCTGGGAGCAGTACTTC.

The V call is TRBV20-1, the J call TRBJ1-1, with D possibly TRBD1 on 5 matching bases. The CDR3 has 11 residues. Germline-derived CDR1 and CDR2 are DFQATT and SNEGSKA (reference sequence). V shed 6 bases and J shed 4 bases, with 9 bases lying between them. CDR3 DNA sequence: TGCAGTGCCCGAGGGGTCACTGAAGCTTTCTTT. It specifies CSARGVTEAFF.

The chain has TRBV2 and TRBJ2-7; the match to TRBD1 covers 7 bases. Trimming removed 4 bases from V and 6 bases from J; junction bases left unmatched: 6. Germline CDR1 reads SNHLY; CDR2 reads FYNNEI. This CDR3 comprises 13 residues. CDR3 amino acids: CASSGGGQAEQYF. DNA of the CDR3: TGTGCCAGCAGTGGCGGAGGACAGGCCGAGCAGTACTTC.

The V gene is TRBV5-6, the J gene TRBJ1-2; TRBD1 matches 12 bases. Germline CDR1 and CDR2: SGHDT and YYEEEE. Losses at the gene ends were 3 bases for V and 14 bases for J; bases not matched to a gene: 5. The CDR3 is made up of 12 amino acids. The CDR3 is CASSSGQGAWTF. The CDR3, as DNA: TGTGCCAGCAGCTCGGGACAGGGGGCTTGGACCTTC.

The chain carries TRBV25-1 and TRBJ2-7; D remains ambiguous. Germline loops: CDR1 MGHDK, CDR2 SYGVNS. The V end lost 2 bases, the J end lost 3 bases, and 8 bases lay between the germline ends. This CDR3 contains 13 residues. The CDR3 sequence is CASSEPPNYEQYF. CDR3 coding DNA: TGTGCCAGCAGTGAACCACCCAACTACGAGCAGTACTTC.